This TCR beta chain was observed in a study of regulatory T cells in long-lasting Graves disease. Overall study: Antithyroid drug exposure in newly diagnosed Graves' patients had lasted under 3 months. Whole-study findings and limits: Persistent patients shared more public clonotypes (approximately 2,500) than new patients (more than 900). Persistent disease samples used TRBV28, TRBJ1-2 and TRBJ2-5 preferentially.

Time point: newly diagnosed GD, antithyroid drugs for less than 3 months. PBMCs provided the RNA from which the TCR library was made. This clonotype came up many times. The antigen remains undetermined. Investigators prepared the TCR beta libraries by applying iRepertoire HTBI primers and Arm-PCR of CDR3 regions. TCRdb reanalysed the multiplex PCR reads using MiXCR and keeps one entry per CDR3 protein. The sample gives around 400,000 distinct CDR3 sequences, roughly 10% of which show up once; about 20% is in the top ten. This CDR3 region has 15 residues. CDR1 is SGDLS, CDR2 YYNGEE, per germline. V shed 3 bases and J shed 0 bases, with 7 bases lying between them. This same sample was also part of a study on T cells in Graves' hyperthyroidism and ophthalmopathy. From that study: Most thyroid clonotypes expanded above 0.001 were also detected in blood.

This specimen was peripheral blood mononuclear cells (PBMCs), taken at new diagnosis, from a patient treated with antithyroid drugs. The chain employs TRBV9 and TRBJ2-6; D remains unclear. The receptor was isolated from a woman between 18 and 29 years old with Graves disease. CDR3 bases: TGTGCCAGCAGCGCCTGGGGCTCTGGGGCCAACGTCCTGACTTTC. Residues: CASSAWGSGANVLTF.